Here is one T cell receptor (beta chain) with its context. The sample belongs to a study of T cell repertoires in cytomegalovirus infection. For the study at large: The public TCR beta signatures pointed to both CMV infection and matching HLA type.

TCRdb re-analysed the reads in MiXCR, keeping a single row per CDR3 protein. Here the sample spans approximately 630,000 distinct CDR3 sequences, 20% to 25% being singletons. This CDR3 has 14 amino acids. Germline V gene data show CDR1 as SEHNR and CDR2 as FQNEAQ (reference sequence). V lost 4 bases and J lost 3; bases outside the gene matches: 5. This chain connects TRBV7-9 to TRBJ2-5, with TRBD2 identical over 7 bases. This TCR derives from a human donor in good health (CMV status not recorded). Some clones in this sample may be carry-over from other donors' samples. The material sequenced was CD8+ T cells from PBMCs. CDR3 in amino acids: CASSSPGLKETQYF. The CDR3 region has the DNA TGTGCCAGCAGCTCACCGGGACTAAAAGAGACCCAGTACTTC.